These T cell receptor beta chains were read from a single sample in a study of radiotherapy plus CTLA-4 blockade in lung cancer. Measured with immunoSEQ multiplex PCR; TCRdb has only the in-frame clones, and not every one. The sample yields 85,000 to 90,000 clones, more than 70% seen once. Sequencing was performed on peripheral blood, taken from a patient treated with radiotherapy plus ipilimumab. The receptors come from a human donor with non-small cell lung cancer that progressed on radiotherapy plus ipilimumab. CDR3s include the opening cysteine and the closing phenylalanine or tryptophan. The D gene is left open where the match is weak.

CDR3: CASALGGVSGANVLTF
V: TRBV5-4
D: NA
J: TRBJ2-6
length: 16

CDR3: CASSQAAVRQLYNEQFF
V: TRBV4-1
D: NA
J: TRBJ2-1
length: 17

CDR3: CASSFGPRGARKTGELFF
V: TRBV7-9
D: NA
J: TRBJ2-2
length: 18

CDR3: CASSCSAPATNEKLFF
V: TRBV11-3
D: NA
J: TRBJ1-4
length: 16

CDR3: CASSLSGQPQHF
V: TRBV28
D: NA
J: TRBJ1-5
length: 12

CDR3: CASSSRRGTDTQYF
V: TRBV11-2
D: TRBD1
J: TRBJ2-3
length: 14

CDR3: CASSLGFDRGAYEQYF
V: TRBV9
D: TRBD1
J: TRBJ2-7
length: 16

CDR3: CASSLSIGATGELFF
V: TRBV27
D: NA
J: TRBJ2-2
length: 15

CDR3: CASKGQGLYGYTF
V: TRBV28
D: TRBD1
J: TRBJ1-2
length: 13

CDR3: CASSYAGAYNEQFF
V: TRBV6-5
D: NA
J: TRBJ2-1
length: 14

CDR3: CASSVVAGGPSGNEQFF
V: TRBV9
D: TRBD2
J: TRBJ2-1
length: 17

CDR3: CASSPTMGQGIMNTEAFF
V: TRBV7-9
D: TRBD1
J: TRBJ1-1
length: 18

CDR3: CASSEFPHTGELFF
V: TRBV6-4
D: NA
J: TRBJ2-2
length: 14

CDR3: CASSQQDYVDTGELFF
V: TRBV11-1
D: NA
J: TRBJ2-2
length: 16

CDR3: CASSIGISYEQYF
V: TRBV19
D: NA
J: TRBJ2-7
length: 13

CDR3: CASSNMPGELFF
V: TRBV2
D: NA
J: TRBJ2-2
length: 12

CDR3: CASNRGRERTEAFF
V: TRBV27
D: NA
J: TRBJ1-1
length: 14

CDR3: CASSSLFNEQFF
V: TRBV6-5
D: NA
J: TRBJ2-1
length: 12

CDR3: CASRQTGANTGELFF
V: TRBV5-1
D: TRBD1
J: TRBJ2-2
length: 15

CDR3: CASSDPGRTGELFF
V: TRBV6-5
D: NA
J: TRBJ2-2
length: 14

CDR3: CASSSRRGRHVGTEAFF
V: TRBV4-1
D: NA
J: TRBJ1-1
length: 17

CDR3: CASSSHGGLSSYNEQFF
V: TRBV7-9
D: NA
J: TRBJ2-1
length: 17

CDR3: CASSFSQEPQHF
V: TRBV6-6
D: NA
J: TRBJ1-5
length: 12

CDR3: CASSDPLQPFITLKLSSYEQYF
V: TRBV6-4
D: NA
J: TRBJ2-7
length: 22

CDR3: CASSLETDTQYF
V: TRBV5-1
D: NA
J: TRBJ2-3
length: 12

CDR3: CASRPPGLAQYNEQFF
V: TRBV4-1
D: TRBD2
J: TRBJ2-1
length: 16

CDR3: CASSQESLNYGYTF
V: TRBV4-1
D: NA
J: TRBJ1-2
length: 14

CDR3: CASSEGASYEQYF
V: TRBV4-2
D: NA
J: TRBJ2-7
length: 13

CDR3: CASSLTLAGAETQYF
V: TRBV7-6
D: TRBD2
J: TRBJ2-5
length: 15

CDR3: CASSLLGAEAFF
V: TRBV5-1
D: NA
J: TRBJ1-1
length: 12

CDR3: CASSSWQADTQYF
V: TRBV2
D: NA
J: TRBJ2-3
length: 13

CDR3: CASSLGQTIEAFF
V: TRBV5-1
D: NA
J: TRBJ1-1
length: 13

CDR3: CASSPRLRGANEQYF
V: TRBV28
D: NA
J: TRBJ2-7
length: 15

CDR3: CASSPRLAGVGTDTQYF
V: TRBV11-2
D: TRBD2
J: TRBJ2-3
length: 17

CDR3: CASNLYRGESPLHF
V: TRBV16
D: TRBD1
J: TRBJ1-6
length: 14

CDR3: CASSTRTGNNEQFF
V: TRBV11-2
D: TRBD1
J: TRBJ2-1
length: 14

CDR3: CASSEHGTNYGYTF
V: TRBV2
D: NA
J: TRBJ1-2
length: 14

CDR3: CAWDSNTEAFF
V: TRBV30
D: NA
J: TRBJ1-1
length: 11

CDR3: CASSQRAIQGDTIYF
V: TRBV6-6
D: NA
J: TRBJ1-3
length: 15

CDR3: CASSLTGIWGNTIYF
V: TRBV4-1
D: NA
J: TRBJ1-3
length: 15